This T cell receptor beta chain appears in the sequencing data of a study of shared clonotypes between healthy human individuals (dated by TCRdb to 2018 to 2020). Turning to the overall study: The cohort comprised two women and a few men aged 18 to 49 years. To estimate repertoire size and how much clonotypes are shared between individuals, the study performed deep sequencing of blood TCR repertoires from five healthy adults. Between about 0.85 and 10 billion PBMCs per donor were obtained by leukapheresis. To increase sequencing depth and limit assay-specific biases, different laboratories used diverse techniques to prepare libraries and sequence TCR repertoires. Per donor, three plates each were used for CD4 naive and CD4 memory, two for CD8 naive, and one for CD8 memory. The study at large found these results: Compared with non-shared clonotypes, the clonotypes found in all four sorted-subset donors had higher generation probabilities. The genetic and exposure-history diversity represented was limited by the small number of donors. Based on pairwise subsampling, the degree of clonotype sharing among donors was expected to be affected by sequencing depth. Estimated clonotype richness was generally larger for naive than for memory subsets. When a handful of donors were compared, the shared fraction of clonotypes was 5% to 6.5% for naive CD4, less than 4% for naive CD8, 2% to 2.5% for memory CD4, and around 0.37% for memory CD8. Even with the large sequencing depth, rarefaction of the sorted-subset datasets indicated that sequencing was incomplete. Only blood was sampled, and tissue TCR repertoires likely differ from those in blood.

With respect to this clone: There is no known antigen for this receptor. Base qualities are missing; no much larger clone stands one base away.

As encoded in the germline V gene, CDR1 is SNHLY while CDR2 is FYNNEI. From its cysteine to its phenylalanine, the CDR3 spans 12 amino acids. Of the read, only the CDR3 DNA is kept; its 36 bases are in frame from base 1. A distance of 13 bases separates the germline ends of V and J, which lose 3 bases and 11 bases respectively. Healthy HIV-negative adults with no recently reported acute infections or vaccinations were included as donors. All donors were Caucasian adults living in Nashville, Tennessee, USA. Magnetic negative selection was used to enrich CD4+ T cells, after which naive cells were positively selected on CD45RA and the negative fraction became the memory subset. Blood was collected by leukapheresis, and PBMCs were isolated by Ficoll-Histopaque density gradient centrifugation and then cryopreserved in liquid nitrogen vapor phase. Analytical flow cytometry was used to check the purity and quantity of every magnetically sorted T cell population. Genomic DNA was isolated from each sorted fraction and quantified by UV absorbance on a Nanodrop 2000c.

Using the deep immunoSEQ assay, multiplex PCR amplified TCR CDR3 regions from genomic DNA. Genomic DNA extracted from each cell subset was distributed evenly over all wells of several immunoSEQ 96-well plates, and each plate served as one replicate. For sorted subsets, around 200 ng genomic DNA, equal to about 30,000 T cell genomes, was loaded into each replicate PCR. Purified libraries were measured with a Qubit 3.0 fluorometer, size-checked on a Bioanalyzer 2100, and measured again with the KAPA Library Quantification kit. Each immunoSEQ 96-well plate was sequenced on its own single-read 150-cycle Illumina NextSeq 550 flow cell. The source study handled its data this way. The immunoSEQ output contained only junctional sequences without quality scores, so filtering could not match that applied to full-length reads. Sequences were annotated with PyIR, a Python wrapper for IgBLAST v1.9, and V/J genes and CDR3 were assigned using IMGT germline references. Reads were removed for weak V/J assignments (E-value above 1e-6), missing CDR3, stop codons, out-of-frame junctions, or ambiguous translated residues. V3J clonotypes were defined by identical inferred V gene, J gene, and CDR3 amino acid sequence. To compute the percentage overlap between repertoires, the number of shared unique clonotypes was divided by the size of the smaller repertoire. Richness of each repertoire was evaluated using RTK rarefaction, the Chao1 estimator, and Recon v2.1 estimates of unobserved clonotypes. Generation probabilities were computed with OLGA for all TCRbeta clonotypes obtained by the gDNA method from four donors. In TCRdb, the immuneACCESS table is reduced to in-frame sequences with V and J assigned. These tables do not hold every clone; where another copy was compared, an unresolved V gene accounts for under half, and the others remain unexplained. From that table come the V and J calls and clone size; the DNA was used to work out D and trimming. This sample holds over a million clones; approximately 68% were observed only once. The top ten clonotypes cover around 1.4% of the sample.

This TCR came from a man aged 18 to 35 in good health. The sample comprised memory CD4+ T cells sorted from blood. This sample's cell subset or site label indicates: CD45RA-negative fraction. Recombination joined TRBV2 with TRBJ1-1, with the D gene too uncertain to name. The sequenced DNA: TGTGCCAGCAGTGATCTGATCAATCCGGCTTTCTTT. The translation is CASSDLINPAFF.